The clone carrying this T cell receptor (beta chain) was recorded at least ten times. Its antigen is as yet unknown. MiXCR was used by TCRdb to re-call the PCR reads. The sample shows about 39,000 clones, less than 20% of them seen only once. This sample is drawn from a study of metastatic and nonmetastatic thyroid tumors. About the study: The study looked at repertoires side by side in blood and in tumor or nodule tissue from malignant and benign thyroid patients.

Study-wide findings and caveats: Benign nodules were reported to have significantly lower TCR beta diversity than malignant thyroid tumors, in blood and tumor.

Ahead of thyroid surgery, no patient had received treatment of any kind. V was pared by 5 bases and J by 4 bases, with 15 bases between. This CDR3 is built from 14 residues. Per the germline V gene, CDR1 is DFQATT and CDR2 is SNEGSKA (reference sequence). Material for sequencing was blood. The source is a female donor with papillary thyroid cancer or a benign thyroid nodule (not recorded which). Some clones in this sample may be carry-over from other donors' samples. V gene TRBV20-1 combines with J gene TRBJ1-5; D possibly corresponds to TRBD1 (6 bases). In DNA form, the CDR3 reads TGCAGTGCTCCCCGGGACACATTTAATCAGCCCCAGCATTTT. As protein: CSAPRDTFNQPQHF.